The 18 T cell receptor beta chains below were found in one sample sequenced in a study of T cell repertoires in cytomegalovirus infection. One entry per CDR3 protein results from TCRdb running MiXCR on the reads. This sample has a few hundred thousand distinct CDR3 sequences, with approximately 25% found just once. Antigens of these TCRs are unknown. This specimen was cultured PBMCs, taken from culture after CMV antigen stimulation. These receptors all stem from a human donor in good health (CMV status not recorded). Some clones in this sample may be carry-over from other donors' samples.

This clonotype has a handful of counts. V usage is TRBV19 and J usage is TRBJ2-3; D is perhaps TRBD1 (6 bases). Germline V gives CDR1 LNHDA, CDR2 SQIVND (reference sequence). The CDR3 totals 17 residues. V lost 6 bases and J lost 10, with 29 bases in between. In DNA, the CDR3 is TGTGCCAGTAGCCTCAGACACCGGGACACGATCCTTTTTGCGCAGTATTTT. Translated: CASSLRHRDTILFAQYF.

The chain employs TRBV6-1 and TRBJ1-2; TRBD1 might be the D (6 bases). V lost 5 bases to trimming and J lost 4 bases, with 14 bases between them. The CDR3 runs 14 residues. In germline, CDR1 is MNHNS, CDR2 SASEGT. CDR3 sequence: CASSYMGAGYGYTF. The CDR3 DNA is TGTGCCAGCAGTTATATGGGGGCCGGCTATGGCTACACCTTC.

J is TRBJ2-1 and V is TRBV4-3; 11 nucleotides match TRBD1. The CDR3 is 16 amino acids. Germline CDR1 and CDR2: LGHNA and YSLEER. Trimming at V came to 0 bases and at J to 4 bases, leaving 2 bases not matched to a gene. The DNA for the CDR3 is TGCGCCAGCAGCCAAGAGGACAGGGGGCCGTACAATGAGCAGTTCTTC. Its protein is CASSQEDRGPYNEQFF.

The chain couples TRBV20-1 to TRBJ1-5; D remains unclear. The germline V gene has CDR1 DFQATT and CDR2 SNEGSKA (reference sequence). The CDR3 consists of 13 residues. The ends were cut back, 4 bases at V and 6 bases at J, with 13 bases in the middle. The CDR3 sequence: CSAKGIEGQPQHF. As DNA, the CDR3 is TGCAGTGCTAAGGGCATAGAGGGTCAGCCCCAGCATTTT.

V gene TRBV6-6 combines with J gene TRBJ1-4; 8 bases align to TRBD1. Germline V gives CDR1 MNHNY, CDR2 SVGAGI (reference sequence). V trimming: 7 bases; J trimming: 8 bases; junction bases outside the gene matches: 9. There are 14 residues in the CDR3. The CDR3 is CASTLTGAREKLFF. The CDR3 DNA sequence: TGTGCCAGCACTCTGACAGGGGCGCGGGAAAAACTGTTTTTT.

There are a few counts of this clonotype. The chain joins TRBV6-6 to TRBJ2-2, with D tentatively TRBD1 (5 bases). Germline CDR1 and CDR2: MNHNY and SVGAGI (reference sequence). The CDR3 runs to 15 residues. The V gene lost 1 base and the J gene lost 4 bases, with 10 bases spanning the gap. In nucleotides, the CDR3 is TGTGCCAGCAGTTACTTGAGACAGACCACCGGGGAGCTGTTTTTT. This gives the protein CASSYLRQTTGELFF.

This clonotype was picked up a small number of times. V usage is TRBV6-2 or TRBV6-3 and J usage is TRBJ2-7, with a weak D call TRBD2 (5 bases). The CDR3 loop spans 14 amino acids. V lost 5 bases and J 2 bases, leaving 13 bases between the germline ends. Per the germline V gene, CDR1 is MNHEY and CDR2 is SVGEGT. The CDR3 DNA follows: TGTGCCAGCAGTCCACTAGACTGGGCCTACGAGCAGTACGTC. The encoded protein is CASSPLDWAYEQYV.

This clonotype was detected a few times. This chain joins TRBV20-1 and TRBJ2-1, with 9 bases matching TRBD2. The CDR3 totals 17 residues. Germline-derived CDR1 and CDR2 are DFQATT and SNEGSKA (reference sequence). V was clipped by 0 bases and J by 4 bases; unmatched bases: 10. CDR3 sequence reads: CSARDRVSGSMYNEQFF. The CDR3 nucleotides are TGCAGTGCTAGAGATCGCGTTAGCGGGAGTATGTACAATGAGCAGTTCTTC.

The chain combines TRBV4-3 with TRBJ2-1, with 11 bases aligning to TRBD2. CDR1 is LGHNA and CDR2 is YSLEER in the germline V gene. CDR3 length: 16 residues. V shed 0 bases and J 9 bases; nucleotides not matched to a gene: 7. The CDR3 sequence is CASSQDPTSGIGEQFF. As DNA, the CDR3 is TGCGCCAGCAGCCAAGATCCGACTAGCGGGATCGGTGAGCAGTTCTTC.

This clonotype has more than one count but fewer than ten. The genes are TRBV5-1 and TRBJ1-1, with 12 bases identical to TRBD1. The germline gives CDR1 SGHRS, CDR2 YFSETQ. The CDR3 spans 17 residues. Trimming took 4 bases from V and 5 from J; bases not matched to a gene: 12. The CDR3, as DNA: TGCGCCAGCAGCCGTCCCGGGACAGGGGGCTTTCTGACTGAAGCTTTCTTT. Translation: CASSRPGTGGFLTEAFF. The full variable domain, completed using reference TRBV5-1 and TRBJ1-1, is KAGVTQTPRYLIKTRGQQVTLSCSPISGHRSVSWYQQTPGQGLQFLFEYFSETQRNKGNFPGRFSGRQFSNSRSEMNVSTLELGDSALYLCASSRPGTGGFLTEAFFGQGTRLTVV.

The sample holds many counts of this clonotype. The CDR3 region is CASSFTSETQYF. The CDR3 nucleotides are TGTGCCAGCAGTTTTACTAGCGAGACCCAGTACTTC. This rearrangement joins TRBV12-3 or TRBV12-4 to TRBJ2-5, with D possibly TRBD2 on 6 matching bases. V lost 3 bases, J lost 5 bases, and 7 bases lay in between. This CDR3 has 12 residues.

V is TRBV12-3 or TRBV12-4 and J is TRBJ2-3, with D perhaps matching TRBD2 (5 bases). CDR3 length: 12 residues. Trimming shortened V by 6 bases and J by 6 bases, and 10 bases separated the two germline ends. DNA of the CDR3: TGTGCCAGCAGGAGGGCCGGGGATACGCAGTATTTT. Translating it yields CASRRAGDTQYF.

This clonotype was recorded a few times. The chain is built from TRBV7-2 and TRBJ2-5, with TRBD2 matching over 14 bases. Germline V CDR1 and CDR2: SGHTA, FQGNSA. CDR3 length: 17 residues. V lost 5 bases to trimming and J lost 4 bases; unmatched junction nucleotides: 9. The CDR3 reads CASSQGLAGASGETQYF. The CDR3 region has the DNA TGTGCCAGCAGCCAGGGACTAGCGGGAGCCTCCGGAGAGACCCAGTACTTC.

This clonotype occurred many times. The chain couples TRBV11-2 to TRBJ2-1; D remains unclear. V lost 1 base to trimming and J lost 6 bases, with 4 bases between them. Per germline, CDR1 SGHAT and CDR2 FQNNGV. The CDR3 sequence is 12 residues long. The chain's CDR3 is CASSLVSNEQFF. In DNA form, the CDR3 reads TGTGCCAGCAGCTTAGTCAGCAATGAGCAGTTCTTC.

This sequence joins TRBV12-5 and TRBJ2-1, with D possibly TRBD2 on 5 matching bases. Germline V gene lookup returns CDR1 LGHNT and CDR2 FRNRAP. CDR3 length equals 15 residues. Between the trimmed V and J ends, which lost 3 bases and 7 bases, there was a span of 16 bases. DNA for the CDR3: TGTGCTAGTGGTTTCGGCCCGGGATTAATAAATGAGCAGTTCTTC. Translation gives CASGFGPGLINEQFF.

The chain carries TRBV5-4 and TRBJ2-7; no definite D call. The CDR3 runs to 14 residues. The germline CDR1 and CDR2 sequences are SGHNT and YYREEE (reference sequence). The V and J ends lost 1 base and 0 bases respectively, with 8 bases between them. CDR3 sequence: CASSLYSGSYEQYF. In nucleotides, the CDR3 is TGTGCCAGCAGCTTGTATTCAGGCTCCTACGAGCAGTACTTC.

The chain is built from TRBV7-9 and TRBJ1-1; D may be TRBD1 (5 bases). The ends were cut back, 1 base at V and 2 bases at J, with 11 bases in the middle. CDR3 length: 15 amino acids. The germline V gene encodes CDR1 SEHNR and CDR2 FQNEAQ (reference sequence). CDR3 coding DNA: TGTGCCAGCAGCTTAGATCCAGGGAGTAACACTGAAGCTTTCTTT. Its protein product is CASSLDPGSNTEAFF.

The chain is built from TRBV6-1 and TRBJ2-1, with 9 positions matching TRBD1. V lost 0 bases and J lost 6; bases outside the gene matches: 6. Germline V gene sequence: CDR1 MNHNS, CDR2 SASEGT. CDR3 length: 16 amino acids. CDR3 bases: TGTGCCAGCAGTGAAGCGCGCGGGACAGGGCCCAATGAGCAGTTCTTC. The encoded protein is CASSEARGTGPNEQFF.